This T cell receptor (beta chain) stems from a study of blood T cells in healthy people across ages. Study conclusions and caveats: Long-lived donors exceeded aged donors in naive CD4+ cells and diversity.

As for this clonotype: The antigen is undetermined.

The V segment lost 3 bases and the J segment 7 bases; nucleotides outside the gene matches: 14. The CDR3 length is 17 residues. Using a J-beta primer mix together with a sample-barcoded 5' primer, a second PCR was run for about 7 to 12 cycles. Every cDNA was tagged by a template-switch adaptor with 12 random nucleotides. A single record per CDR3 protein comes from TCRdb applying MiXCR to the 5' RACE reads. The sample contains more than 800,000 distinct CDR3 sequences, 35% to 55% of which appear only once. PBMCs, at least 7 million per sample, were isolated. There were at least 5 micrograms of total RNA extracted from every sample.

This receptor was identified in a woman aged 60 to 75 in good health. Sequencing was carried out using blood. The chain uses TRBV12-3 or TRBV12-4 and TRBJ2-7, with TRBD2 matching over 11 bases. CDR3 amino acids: CASSFWGLAGGYNEQYF. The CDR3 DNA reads TGTGCCAGCAGTTTCTGGGGGCTAGCGGGGGGCTACAATGAGCAGTACTTC.